Below, 5 T cell receptor beta chains from the same sample are listed, as sequenced in a study of blood T cell repertoires in COVID-19. Produced via immunoSEQ multiplex PCR; TCRdb's table is partial and in-frame only. The table includes roughly 140,000 clones, roughly nine tenths detected once. Sequenced: peripheral blood. Receptors originate from a woman aged 55-70 years with active or convalescent COVID-19.

The chain joins TRBV2 to TRBJ2-2; a weak D match, TRBD2 (6 bases). This CDR3 comprises 16 residues. Per germline, CDR1 SNHLY and CDR2 FYNNEI. V gave up 4 bases and J gave up 4 bases, with 16 bases separating them. The CDR3 reads CASSALGGTVTGELFF. The CDR3, as DNA: TGTGCCAGCAGTGCCCTGGGAGGAACGGTCACCGGGGAGCTGTTTTTT.

This chain joins TRBV5-1 and TRBJ1-1, with TRBD1 matching over 7 bases. V lost 2 bases, J lost 3 bases, and 4 bases stayed unmatched. CDR1 is SGHRS and CDR2 is YFSETQ in the germline V gene. The CDR3 extends over 14 amino acids. The CDR3 sequence: CASSFAGGHTEAFF. The DNA of the CDR3 is TGCGCCAGCAGCTTCGCAGGGGGACACACTGAAGCTTTCTTT.

Note on this clone: Germline is not matched at one junction end, which may reflect a read error. This chain links TRBV7-7 with TRBJ2-5, with TRBD2 identical over 9 bases. The CDR3 has 13 residues. From germline, CDR1 is SSHAT and CDR2 FNYEAQ (reference sequence). The CDR3 nucleotides are TGTGCTAGCAGTCCCACTAGCGGGGAGACCCAGTACTTC. As protein: CASSPTSGETQYF.

The gene calls are TRBV6-1 and TRBJ2-7; unclear D gene. The ends were cut back, 2 bases at V and 2 bases at J, with 16 bases in the middle. CDR1 and CDR2 from the germline V gene are MNHNS and SASEGT. CDR3 length: 16 residues. The CDR3 sequence: CASSEPQAQLTYEQYF. The CDR3 nucleotides are TGTGCCAGCAGTGAACCCCAGGCCCAGCTAACCTACGAGCAGTACTTC.

The rearrangement uses TRBV6-6 and TRBJ1-2; D is ambiguous. The CDR3 is made up of 13 amino acids. From germline, CDR1 is MNHNY and CDR2 SVGAGI (reference sequence). Trimming took 7 bases from V and 8 from J, leaving 17 bases between them. The CDR3 loop reads CASTEDGERGYTF. CDR3 sequence (DNA): TGTGCCAGCACCGAAGACGGGGAACGGGGCTACACCTTC.